This T cell receptor (beta chain) is from a study of cytomegalovirus exposure and HLA in healthy donors. The germline gives CDR1 MNHEY, CDR2 SMNVEV (reference sequence). CDR3 length: 15 residues. Trimming took off 0 bases at V and 2 bases at J, with 10 bases between the two ends. Using immunoSEQ multiplex PCR, the repertoire was profiled, and TCRdb retains in-frame clones only, with some absent. This table has 200,000 or so clones, about 89% appearing once. Separate from the roughly 730-subject first cohort, the roughly 120-subject validation cohort was the one that the donors belonged to. Study-wide findings and caveats: Overall, about 160 TCR beta chains were annotated as cytomegalovirus-associated. Among TCR sequences, most were rare, though some public TCRs appeared in many donors.

About this clone: Its antigen is currently unknown.

The sequence derives from a woman aged 18-29 years in good health and CMV-seronegative. The sample consisted of PBMCs. The chain recombines TRBV27 with TRBJ1-1, with D unclear. The CDR3 region is CASSLSSSLNTEAFF. The CDR3 DNA follows: TGTGCCAGCAGTTTATCTTCCAGTTTAAACACTGAAGCTTTCTTT.